One sample yielded the 5 T cell receptor beta chains listed below, sequenced in a study of blood T cell repertoires in COVID-19. TCRdb's copy holds only in-frame clones and misses some; the assay was immunoSEQ multiplex PCR. Found here are about 480,000 clones, roughly 90% of them singletons; the top ten hold 1.8%. Specimen: PBMCs or T cells enriched from blood (not recorded which). The origin of the receptors is a woman between 40 and 50 years old who had recovered from COVID-19.

The chain combines TRBV5-1 with TRBJ2-2, with 10 bases that match TRBD1. Germline V gene sequence: CDR1 SGHRS, CDR2 YFSETQ. The CDR3 length is 15 residues. Trimming at V came to 2 bases and at J to 5 bases, leaving 3 bases not matched to a gene. The CDR3: CASSFRDRGTGELFF. DNA of the CDR3: TGCGCCAGCAGCTTCCGGGACAGGGGAACCGGGGAGCTGTTTTTT. The full variable domain, its missing parts supplied by reference TRBV5-1 and TRBJ2-2, is KAGVTQTPRYLIKTRGQQVTLSCSPISGHRSVSWYQQTPGQGLQFLFEYFSETQRNKGNFPGRFSGRQFSNSRSEMNVSTLELGDSALYLCASSFRDRGTGELFFGEGSRLTVL.

The chain is built from TRBV6-2 or TRBV6-3 and TRBJ2-1; D is perhaps TRBD1 (6 bases). The CDR3 spans 16 residues. The V gene lost 5 bases and the J gene lost 3 bases, with 17 bases spanning the gap. From germline, CDR1 is MNHEY and CDR2 SVGEGT. The CDR3 nucleotides read TGTGCCAGCAGTGACACGGACAGAATGGTCTACAATGAGCAGTTCTTC. As protein: CASSDTDRMVYNEQFF.

The chain combines TRBV27 with TRBJ2-3; 8 nucleotides agree with TRBD2. In germline, CDR1 is MNHEY, CDR2 SMNVEV (reference sequence). The CDR3 length is 15 residues. V shed 7 bases and J 1 base; nucleotides not matched to a gene: 7. CDR3 residues: CASTGGRRRTDTQYF. DNA of the CDR3: TGTGCCAGCACGGGCGGGAGGCGACGCACAGATACGCAGTATTTT.

This chain uses TRBV18 with TRBJ2-7, with a weak D call TRBD1 (6 bases). V lost 3 bases to trimming and J lost 5 bases, with 14 bases between them. CDR1 KGHSH and CDR2 LQKENI come from the germline V gene. This CDR3 is 14 amino acids long. The CDR3 DNA reads as TGTGCCAGCTCACCTCCGGGACAAAGAGACGAGCAGTACTTC. It translates to CASSPPGQRDEQYF. The variable domain in full, completed from reference TRBV18 and TRBJ2-7, reads NAGVMQNPRHLVRRRGQEARLRCSPMKGHSHVYWYRQLPEEGLKFMVYLQKENIIDESGMPKERFSAEFPKEGPSILRIQQVVRGDSAAYFCASSPPGQRDEQYFGPGTRLTVT.

The CDR3 sequence: CASSQEAQRTDTQYF. The CDR3 coding sequence is TGTGCCAGCAGCCAAGAAGCGCAGCGGACAGATACGCAGTATTTT. The genes are TRBV3-1 (or the pseudogene TRBV3-2) and TRBJ2-3, with D perhaps matching TRBD2 (5 bases). This CDR3 contains 15 residues. V lost 0 bases to trimming and J lost 3 bases, with 10 bases between them. Germline-derived CDR1 and CDR2 are LGHDT and YNNKEL (reference sequence).